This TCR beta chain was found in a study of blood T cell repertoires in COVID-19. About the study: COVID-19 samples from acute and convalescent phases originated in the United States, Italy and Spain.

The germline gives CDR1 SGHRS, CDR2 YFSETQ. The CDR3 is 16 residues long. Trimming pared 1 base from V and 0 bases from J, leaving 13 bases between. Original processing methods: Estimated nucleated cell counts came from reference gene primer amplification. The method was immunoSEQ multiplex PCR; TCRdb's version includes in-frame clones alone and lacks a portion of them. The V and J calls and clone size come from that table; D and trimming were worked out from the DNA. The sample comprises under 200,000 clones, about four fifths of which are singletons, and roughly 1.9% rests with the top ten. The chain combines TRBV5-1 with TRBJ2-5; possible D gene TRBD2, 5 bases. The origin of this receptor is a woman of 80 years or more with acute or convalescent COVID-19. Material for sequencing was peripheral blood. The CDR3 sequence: CASSLRPPDYQETQYF. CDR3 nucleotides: TGCGCCAGCAGCTTGCGCCCGCCGGACTACCAAGAGACCCAGTACTTC.